This T cell receptor beta chain originates from a study of T cell responses to AZD1222 COVID-19 vaccine (dated by TCRdb to the early 2020s). With respect to the entire study: TCR sequencing was performed for 230 to 250 trial participants, of whom around 200 were given two doses of AZD1222 and some 25 were given two doses of MenACWY control vaccine. Trial participants were enrolled into age subgroups of 18-55, 56-69 and 70-plus years, which contained around 140, 26 and 57 TCR-sequenced participants, respectively. Summary of the overall study and its limitations: After two AZD1222 doses, both the breadth and the depth of spike-specific TCRs were significantly higher than at day 0 and than in MenACWY recipients. The 56-69-year group was small, and its depth increase did not reach significance, likely because of low power. Conclusions about previously exposed vaccinees are limited because only five or six AZD1222 recipients were SARS-CoV-2 seropositive at baseline. Participants were mostly white British, with more females than males. The authors suggested clonal diversity may have been underestimated. Reportedly, almost half of the unique spike-specific TCRs recognized epitopes lying outside the regions that are mutated in the B.1.351 and B.1.1.7 variants. The whole spike protein was spanned by vaccine-associated CD4 TCRs, and dominant responses were seen in regions 160-218 and 743-854. Because no day 14 peak-response samples were available, repertoires were characterized only after the peak T cell response.

The CDR3 regions of human TCRbeta chains were analyzed by immunosequencing. The authors processed their data as follows. TCRs in the repertoires were compared against a reference library of SARS-CoV-2-specific TCRs that had been generated with the MIRA antigen-specificity platform. Breadth meant the fraction of unique TCRs that were SARS-CoV-2-associated, whereas depth meant the fraction of total T cells that were SARS-CoV-2-associated. Using the MIRA data, every spike-specific TCR was mapped to the spike region that the TCR reacted to and assigned to either a CD4 or a CD8 class. Log10-transformed breadth and depth values were compared by one-way ANOVA with Sidak's multiple comparisons tests. TCRdb carries this immuneACCESS record with in-frame sequences only. Its versions omit some clonotypes, under half of them owing to an unresolved V gene in the studies checked, with the rest unexplained. V and J calls and clone size come straight from that table; D and trimming were deduced from the DNA. This sample has roughly 140,000 clones in its table, and about 90% of those were observed once. The top ten clones comprise 2.8% of the sample.

Germline trimming: 1 base from V, 8 bases from J; junction bases outside gene matches: 7. CDR1 and CDR2, looked up from the germline V gene (reference sequence), are LNHDA and SQIVND. The CDR3 runs 16 amino acids, cysteine and phenylalanine included. Only the CDR3 DNA stays, 48 bases, in frame from base 1. About this clone itself: The target of this receptor is not known. No base-level quality is on record; no much larger clone is a single base apart.

The label giving this sample's time point can be read as: baseline before first vaccination. Read against the paper, the sample's treatment or condition label means: meningococcal conjugate vaccine given as trial control. Samples from vaccinated people were obtained from the UK trials COV001 and COV002, which included a single-blind randomized controlled phase 2/3 trial of AZD1222 (ChAdOx1 nCoV-19) in healthy adults. For TCRbeta chain sequencing, PBMC samples were collected from trial participants at day 0 and at day 28 after the second dose. The rearranged chain carries TRBV19 and TRBJ1-6, with 8 bases aligning to TRBD1. This sample comprised peripheral blood, obtained on day 0 of MenACWY control vaccination. The origin of this receptor is an adult in good health. The sequence in DNA is TGTGCCAGTAGTATAGCAGGGACAGGATCTGATTCACCCCTCCACTTT. This yields the protein CASSIAGTGSDSPLHF.